This T cell receptor (beta chain) was recorded in a study of blood T cells in healthy people across ages (dated by TCRdb to 2014 to 2015). Study-level background: In model experiments, template switching captured about one uniquely barcoded TCR beta cDNA molecule for every two T cells. Age-related changes in TCR beta repertoire diversity were measured in the study by deep sequencing normalized with unique cDNA molecular identifiers. The donors were split into four age groups: young (average roughly 15 years), middle-aged (around 40), aged (about 56) and long-lived (more than 80). Donors of different ages were randomly distributed across sequencing lanes to avoid experimental bias. For two donors (one aged 18 to 29 and one aged 80 or older), the study analyzed two additional independent replicas of 1 million unique cDNA reads from the same blood draw.

Overall study outcomes, separate from this receptor: As age increased, observed TCR beta diversity per million T cells dropped in a roughly linear way, and a significant reduction was already evident by age about 40. Estimates of total diversity based on one million sequenced T cells were considered lower bounds and underestimates. The CMV infection status of donors was not known, potentially confounding age-related changes in expanded clonotypes. There was a strong correlation between observed TCR beta diversity and the percentage of naive T cells measured by flow cytometry. Compared with the aged group, the long-lived group had more naive CD4+ T cells, fewer expanded clones and increased TCR diversity, a pattern suggesting age selection. Because profiling used bulk unsorted PBMCs, naive and antigen-experienced compartments could not be compared conclusively.

The approximately 39 donors, aged 6 to 90 years, were systemically healthy Caucasian individuals from Russia. Ten milliliters of peripheral blood were collected from each donor into EDTA-treated Vacutainer tubes. PBMCs were isolated by Ficoll-Paque density-gradient centrifugation, with at least 6 million obtained per sample. Trizol reagent was used to extract total RNA from PBMCs, with at least 6 micrograms per sample. For every donor, an aliquot of PBMCs went through flow cytometry to measure the percentages of naive CD45RAhigh/CD27high T cells. Library method: 5' RACE. Sequenced on an Illumina HiSeq 2500. The second PCR ran for about 6 to 11 cycles and used a J-beta primer mix along with a sample-barcoded 5' primer. A unique molecular identifier was introduced onto each TCR beta cDNA molecule by a template-switch 5' adaptor carrying 12 random nucleotides. At least 2.5 million CDR3-containing paired-end reads were obtained from each sample. First-strand cDNA was synthesized from all RNA with the Mint cDNA synthesis kit, primed by a TRBC-specific oligonucleotide. Following uracil-DNA glycosylase treatment, a first 18-cycle PCR with universal primers M1SS and BC2_uni_R was performed on all cDNA. Regarding the original processing steps: For normalization, 1 million high-quality reads were randomly selected from each sample, with every read carrying a distinct molecular identifier. Instead of being binned into consensus sequences, reads that shared molecular identifiers were thrown out. CDR3 identification, clonotype clustering and error correction used MiTCR with a Q25 quality threshold and the strictest error-elimination algorithm. Lower-bound total TCR beta diversity was estimated with a nonparametric unseen species model using Euler transformation. TCRdb redid the processing of the public reads, applying fastp at Q25 and MiXCR, and retained in-frame beta chains. Rows merge per CDR3 protein into single entries with the most common DNA and genes. The V and J calls reflect TCRdb's pipeline rather than the authors' work. This sample gives over 1,200,000 distinct CDR3 sequences in total; 59% of them show up just once. The top ten hold 5% to 7% of the sample.

Reading the germline V gene gives CDR1 ENHRY and CDR2 SYGVKD. The CDR3 measures 14 amino acids from cysteine to phenylalanine. Just the 42-base CDR3 DNA is kept, in frame starting at base 1. V loses 6 bases, J loses 3 bases, and the germline ends lie 14 bases apart. This clonotype was recorded a few times. It has no known antigen specificity. Base quality data are lacking; no much larger clone is found one base away. Here the chain combines TRBV10-3 and TRBJ2-5; 5 matching bases give a weak D call of TRBD1. The sequence was collected from a man aged 18 to 35 in good health. The sample taken for sequencing was blood. The CDR3 is CAISPSQDEETQYF. The nucleotide sequence reads as follows: TGTGCCATCAGCCCCTCACAGGATGAAGAGACCCAGTACTTC.